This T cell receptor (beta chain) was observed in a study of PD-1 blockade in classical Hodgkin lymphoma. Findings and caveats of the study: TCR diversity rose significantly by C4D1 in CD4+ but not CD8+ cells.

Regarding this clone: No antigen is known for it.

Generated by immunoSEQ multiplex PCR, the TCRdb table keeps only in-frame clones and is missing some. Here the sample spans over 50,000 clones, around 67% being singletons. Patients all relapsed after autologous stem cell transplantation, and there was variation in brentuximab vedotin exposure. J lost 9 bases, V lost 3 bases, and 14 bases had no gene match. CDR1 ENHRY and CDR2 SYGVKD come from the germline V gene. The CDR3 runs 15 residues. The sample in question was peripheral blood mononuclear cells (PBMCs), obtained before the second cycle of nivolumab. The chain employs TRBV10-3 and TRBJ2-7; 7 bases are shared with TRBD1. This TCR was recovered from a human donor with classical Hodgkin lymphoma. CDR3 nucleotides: TGTGCCATCAGTGATTCCACTGGACAGGTAGTTGGGCAGTACTTC. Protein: CAISDSTGQVVGQYF.